This entry describes one TCR beta chain. This clone was counted a few times. The antigen it binds to is not known. No clone much larger than this one lies a single base away; base qualities are absent. Based on the germline V gene (reference sequence), the CDR1 and CDR2 sequences are SGHNT and YYREEE. After removal of 2 bases from V and 0 bases from J, the junction retains 9 bases not matched to a gene. Reading from cysteine to phenylalanine, the CDR3 counts 18 amino acids. Here the CDR3 DNA is all that survives: 54 bases in frame from base 1. These data come from a study of blood T cell repertoires in COVID-19 (TCRdb year 2020). At the level of the whole study: Samples from collaborators originated in the United States, Italy and Spain and spanned both the acute and convalescent phases of COVID-19. Subjects who had been exposed to COVID-19, were actively infected with it, or had recovered from it provided the deeply sampled blood TCRbeta repertoires that made up the dataset. The material from the prospective study consisted of cDNA or gDNA derived from T cells, B-cell-depleted T cells, or PBMCs. The repertoires were released in a freely available public database meant as a resource for research on the immune response to SARS-CoV-2. The samples were drawn from the first 160 participants of the ongoing ImmuneRACE study and from 950 to 1,500 subjects provided by 6 global collaborators. Sample metadata almost always included a de-identified subject ID, COVID-19 status, age in years and sex. Where available, HLA class I and class II types were obtained from metadata supplied by the sample provider rather than from assay-based typing. What the authors observed across the whole study: The amount of clinical and demographic metadata varied by source and participant and was provided uncurated.

TCRbeta CDR3 regions were amplified from genomic DNA by means of the immunoSEQ Assay, a bias-controlled multiplex PCR. From the authors' description of their analysis: The number of nucleated cells in each sample was estimated from the amplification of reference gene primers within the assay. To quantify the absolute abundance of each unique TCRbeta CDR3 rearrangement, sequence reads were collapsed and filtered. Productive Simpson clonality was computed per sample as the square root of Simpson's diversity index over productive rearrangements. The clones in this table, taken by TCRdb from immuneACCESS, are in-frame only. Not every clone is retained; where verified, under half of the shortfall comes from an unresolved V gene, and the cause of the rest is unknown. The DNA gave D and trimming, while V, J and clone size come from that table. The sample table contains some 55,000 clones; only one count was recorded for 90% of them. The ten largest clones represent roughly 7.6% of the sample.

Whole blood was collected in K2EDTA tubes by collaborating institutions according to the institutions' own protocols. For TCRbeta analysis, collaborators shipped samples in one of three forms: frozen whole blood, isolated PBMCs, or DNA extracted from either of those sample types. The TCR sequence derives from a woman between 40 and 50 years old with active COVID-19. The chain joins TRBV5-4 to TRBJ2-1; 9 junctional bases match TRBD2. The material sequenced was peripheral blood. The nucleotide sequence is TGTGCCAGCAGCTTCCCGACTAGCGGAATTAGCTCCTACAATGAGCAGTTCTTC. Translation gives CASSFPTSGISSYNEQFF.